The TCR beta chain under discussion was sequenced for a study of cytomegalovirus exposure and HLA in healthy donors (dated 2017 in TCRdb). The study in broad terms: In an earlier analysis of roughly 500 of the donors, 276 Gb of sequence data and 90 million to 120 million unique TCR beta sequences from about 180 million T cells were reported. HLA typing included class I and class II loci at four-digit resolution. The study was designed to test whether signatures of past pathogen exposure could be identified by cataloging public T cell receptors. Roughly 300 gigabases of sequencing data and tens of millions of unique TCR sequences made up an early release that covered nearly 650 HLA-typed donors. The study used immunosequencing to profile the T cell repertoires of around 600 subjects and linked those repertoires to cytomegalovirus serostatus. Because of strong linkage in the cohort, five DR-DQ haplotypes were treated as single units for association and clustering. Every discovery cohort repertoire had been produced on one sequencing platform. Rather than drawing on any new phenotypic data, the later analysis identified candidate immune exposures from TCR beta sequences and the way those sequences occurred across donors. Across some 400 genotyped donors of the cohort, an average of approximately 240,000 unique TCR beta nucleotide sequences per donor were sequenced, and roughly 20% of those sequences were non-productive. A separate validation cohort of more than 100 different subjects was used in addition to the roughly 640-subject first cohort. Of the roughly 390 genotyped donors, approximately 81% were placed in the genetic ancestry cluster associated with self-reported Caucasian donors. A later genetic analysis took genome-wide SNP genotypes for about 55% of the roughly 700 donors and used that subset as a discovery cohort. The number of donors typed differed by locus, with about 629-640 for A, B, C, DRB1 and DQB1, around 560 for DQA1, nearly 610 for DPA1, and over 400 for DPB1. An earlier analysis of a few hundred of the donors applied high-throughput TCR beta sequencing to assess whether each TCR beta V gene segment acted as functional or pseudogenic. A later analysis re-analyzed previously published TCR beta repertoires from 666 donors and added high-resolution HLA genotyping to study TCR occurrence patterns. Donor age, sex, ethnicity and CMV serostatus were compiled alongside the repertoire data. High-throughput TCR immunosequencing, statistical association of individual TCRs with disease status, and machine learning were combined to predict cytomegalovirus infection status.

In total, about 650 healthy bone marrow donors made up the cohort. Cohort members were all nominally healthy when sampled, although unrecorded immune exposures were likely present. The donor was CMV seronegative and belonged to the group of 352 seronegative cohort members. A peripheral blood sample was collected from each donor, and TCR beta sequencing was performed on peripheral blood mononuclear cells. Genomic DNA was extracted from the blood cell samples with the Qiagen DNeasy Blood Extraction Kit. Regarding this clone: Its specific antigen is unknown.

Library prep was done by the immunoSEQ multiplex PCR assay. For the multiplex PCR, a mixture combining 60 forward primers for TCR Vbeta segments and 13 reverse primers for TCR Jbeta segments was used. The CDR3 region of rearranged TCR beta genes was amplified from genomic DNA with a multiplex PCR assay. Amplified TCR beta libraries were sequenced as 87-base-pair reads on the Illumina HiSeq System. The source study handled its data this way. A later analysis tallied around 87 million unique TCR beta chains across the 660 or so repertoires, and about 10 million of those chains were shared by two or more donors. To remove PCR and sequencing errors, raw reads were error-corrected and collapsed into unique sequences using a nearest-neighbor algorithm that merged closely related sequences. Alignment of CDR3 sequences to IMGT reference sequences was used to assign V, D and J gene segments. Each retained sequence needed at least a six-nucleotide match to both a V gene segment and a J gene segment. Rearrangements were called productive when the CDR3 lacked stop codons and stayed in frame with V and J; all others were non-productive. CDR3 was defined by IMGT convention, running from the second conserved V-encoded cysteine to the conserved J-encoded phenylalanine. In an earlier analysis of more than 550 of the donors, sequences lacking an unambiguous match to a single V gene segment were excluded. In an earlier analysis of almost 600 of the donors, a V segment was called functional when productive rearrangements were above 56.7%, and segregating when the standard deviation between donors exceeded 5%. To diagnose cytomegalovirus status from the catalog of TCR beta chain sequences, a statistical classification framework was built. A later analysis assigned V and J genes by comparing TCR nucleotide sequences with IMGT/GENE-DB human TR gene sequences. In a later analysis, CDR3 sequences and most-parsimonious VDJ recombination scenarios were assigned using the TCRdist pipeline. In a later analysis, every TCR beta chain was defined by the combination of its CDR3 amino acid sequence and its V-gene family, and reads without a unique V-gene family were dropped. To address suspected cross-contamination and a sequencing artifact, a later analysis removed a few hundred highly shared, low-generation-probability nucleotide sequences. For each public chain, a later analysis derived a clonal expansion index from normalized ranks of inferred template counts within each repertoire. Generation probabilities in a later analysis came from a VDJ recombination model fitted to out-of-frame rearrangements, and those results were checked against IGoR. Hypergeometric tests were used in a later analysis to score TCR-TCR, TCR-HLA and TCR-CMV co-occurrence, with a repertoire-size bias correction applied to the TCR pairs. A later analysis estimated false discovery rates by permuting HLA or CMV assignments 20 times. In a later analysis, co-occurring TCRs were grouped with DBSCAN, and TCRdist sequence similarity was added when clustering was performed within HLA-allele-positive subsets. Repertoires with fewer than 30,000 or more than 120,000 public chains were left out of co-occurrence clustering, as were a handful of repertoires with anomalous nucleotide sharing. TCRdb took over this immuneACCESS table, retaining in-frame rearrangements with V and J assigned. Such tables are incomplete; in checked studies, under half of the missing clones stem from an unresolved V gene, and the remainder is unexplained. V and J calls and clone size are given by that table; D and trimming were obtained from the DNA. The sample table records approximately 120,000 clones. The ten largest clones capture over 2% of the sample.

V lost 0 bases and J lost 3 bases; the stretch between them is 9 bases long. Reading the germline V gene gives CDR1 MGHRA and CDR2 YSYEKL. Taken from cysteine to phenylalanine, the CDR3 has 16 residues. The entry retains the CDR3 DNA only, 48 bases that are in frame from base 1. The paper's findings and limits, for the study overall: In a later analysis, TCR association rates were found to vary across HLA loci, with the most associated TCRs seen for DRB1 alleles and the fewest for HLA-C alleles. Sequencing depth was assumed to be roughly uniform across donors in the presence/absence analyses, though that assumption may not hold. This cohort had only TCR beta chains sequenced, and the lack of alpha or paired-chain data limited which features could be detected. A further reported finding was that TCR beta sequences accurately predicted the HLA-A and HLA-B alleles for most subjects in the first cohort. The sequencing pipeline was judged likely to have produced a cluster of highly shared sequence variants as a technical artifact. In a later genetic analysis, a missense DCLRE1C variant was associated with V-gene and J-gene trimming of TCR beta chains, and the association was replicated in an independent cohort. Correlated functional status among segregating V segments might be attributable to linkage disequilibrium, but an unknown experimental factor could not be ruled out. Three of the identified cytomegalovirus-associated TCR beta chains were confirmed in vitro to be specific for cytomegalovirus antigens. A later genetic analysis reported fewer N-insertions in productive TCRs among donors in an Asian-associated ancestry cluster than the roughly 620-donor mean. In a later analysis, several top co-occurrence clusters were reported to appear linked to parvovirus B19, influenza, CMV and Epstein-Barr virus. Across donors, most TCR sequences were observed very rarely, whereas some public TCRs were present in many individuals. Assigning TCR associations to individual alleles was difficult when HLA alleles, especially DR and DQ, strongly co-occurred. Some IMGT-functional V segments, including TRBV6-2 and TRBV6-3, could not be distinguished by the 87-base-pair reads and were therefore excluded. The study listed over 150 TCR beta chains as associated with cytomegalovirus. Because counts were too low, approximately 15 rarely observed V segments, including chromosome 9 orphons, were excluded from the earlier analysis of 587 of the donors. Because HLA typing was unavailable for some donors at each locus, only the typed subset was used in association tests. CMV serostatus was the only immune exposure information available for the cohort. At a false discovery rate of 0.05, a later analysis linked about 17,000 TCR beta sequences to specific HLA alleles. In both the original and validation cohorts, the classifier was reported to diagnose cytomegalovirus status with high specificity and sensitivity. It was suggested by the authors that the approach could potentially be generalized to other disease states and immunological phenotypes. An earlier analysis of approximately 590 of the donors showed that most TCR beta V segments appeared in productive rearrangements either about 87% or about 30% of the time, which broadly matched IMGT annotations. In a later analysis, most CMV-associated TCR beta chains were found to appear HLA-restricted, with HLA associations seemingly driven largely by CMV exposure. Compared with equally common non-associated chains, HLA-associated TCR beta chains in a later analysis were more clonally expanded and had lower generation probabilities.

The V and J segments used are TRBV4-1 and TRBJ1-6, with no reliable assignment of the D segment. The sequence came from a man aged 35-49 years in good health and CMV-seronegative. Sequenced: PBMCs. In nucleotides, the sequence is TGCGCCAGCAGCCAAGATAACAGCTACTATAATTCACCCCTCCACTTT. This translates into CASSQDNSYYNSPLHF.